These T cell receptor beta chains were read from a single sample in a study of T cells in Graves' hyperthyroidism and ophthalmopathy. Via MiXCR, TCRdb re-called the multiplex PCR reads, giving one row per CDR3 protein. Of some 800,000 distinct CDR3 sequences listed, over 35% are singletons. The sample was blood. These receptors all stem from a man between 18 and 29 years old with Graves' hyperthyroidism. Each CDR3 is given with its conserved first and last residue.

CDR3aa: CSSGRGIGETQYF
j_gene: TRBJ2-5
v_gene: TRBV10-3

CDR3aa: CASNRGQSNTGELFF
j_gene: TRBJ2-2
v_gene: TRBV2

CDR3aa: CASRAPQNTEAFF
j_gene: TRBJ1-1
v_gene: TRBV7-8

CDR3aa: CASSQGTVEAFF
j_gene: TRBJ1-1
v_gene: TRBV9

CDR3aa: CASSLNNEAFF
j_gene: TRBJ1-1
v_gene: TRBV7-9

CDR3aa: CASSYQDRGDTEAFF
j_gene: TRBJ1-1
v_gene: TRBV6-5

CDR3aa: CSVEGHRSDEAFF
j_gene: TRBJ1-1
v_gene: TRBV29-1

CDR3aa: CSALLAPQETQYF
j_gene: TRBJ2-5
v_gene: TRBV20-1

CDR3aa: CASTSGRGSTF
j_gene: TRBJ1-2
v_gene: TRBV2

CDR3aa: CASSLAFPTYGYTF
j_gene: TRBJ1-2
v_gene: TRBV5-1

CDR3aa: CSARGTGADTIYF
j_gene: TRBJ1-3
v_gene: TRBV20-1

CDR3aa: CARRPVDRGNQPQHF
j_gene: TRBJ1-5
v_gene: TRBV12-3/TRBV12-4

CDR3aa: CASSTSSNQPQHF
j_gene: TRBJ1-5
v_gene: TRBV19

CDR3aa: CASSQEGTYEQYF
j_gene: TRBJ2-7
v_gene: TRBV4-1

CDR3aa: CASSYSWAEETQYF
j_gene: TRBJ2-5
v_gene: TRBV6-5

CDR3aa: CASSQEGQAYEQYF
j_gene: TRBJ2-7
v_gene: TRBV5-1

CDR3aa: CASSFSGQGGSPLHF
j_gene: TRBJ1-6
v_gene: TRBV7-3

CDR3aa: CSARALGGQGAEETQYF
j_gene: TRBJ2-5
v_gene: TRBV20-1

CDR3aa: CASSRRGLNEKLFF
j_gene: TRBJ1-4
v_gene: TRBV9

CDR3aa: CASSFSGIAYEQYF
j_gene: TRBJ2-7
v_gene: TRBV7-9

CDR3aa: CASSLDRQGEETQYF
j_gene: TRBJ2-5
v_gene: TRBV5-1

CDR3aa: CSFRGGANVLTF
j_gene: TRBJ2-6
v_gene: TRBV29-1

CDR3aa: CASSFSGANVLTF
j_gene: TRBJ2-6
v_gene: TRBV12-3/TRBV12-4

CDR3aa: CSLTVTYEQYF
j_gene: TRBJ2-7
v_gene: TRBV29-1

CDR3aa: CATSHPRTGTDEQYF
j_gene: TRBJ2-7
v_gene: TRBV24-1

CDR3aa: CASRTFPGSAEAFF
j_gene: TRBJ1-1
v_gene: TRBV10-3

CDR3aa: CACRGDTGDKETQYF
j_gene: TRBJ2-5
v_gene: TRBV2

CDR3aa: CASTLDRGGEAFF
j_gene: TRBJ1-1
v_gene: TRBV5-1

CDR3aa: CASSLAREGEKLFF
j_gene: TRBJ1-4
v_gene: TRBV7-9

CDR3aa: CSVEGADQPQHF
j_gene: TRBJ1-5
v_gene: TRBV29-1

CDR3aa: CASTDSHEHF
j_gene: TRBJ1-5
v_gene: TRBV7-9

CDR3aa: CSAEDRVYEQYF
j_gene: TRBJ2-7
v_gene: TRBV20-1

CDR3aa: CASSVAGGSREF
j_gene: TRBJ1-1
v_gene: TRBV9

CDR3aa: CASGIGQRNQPQHF
j_gene: TRBJ1-5
v_gene: TRBV12-3/TRBV12-4

CDR3aa: CARSRQANSPLHF
j_gene: TRBJ1-6
v_gene: TRBV7-8

CDR3aa: CSAADRGLIYGYTF
j_gene: TRBJ1-2
v_gene: TRBV29-1

CDR3aa: CSALQGAGNTIYF
j_gene: TRBJ1-3
v_gene: TRBV20-1

CDR3aa: CSARPTTWGETQYF
j_gene: TRBJ2-5
v_gene: TRBV20-1

CDR3aa: CASSSDAVWNEQYF
j_gene: TRBJ2-7
v_gene: TRBV12-3/TRBV12-4

CDR3aa: CATSSFGQGAPYEQYF
j_gene: TRBJ2-7
v_gene: TRBV15

CDR3aa: CSAIRGTEAFF
j_gene: TRBJ1-1
v_gene: TRBV20-1

CDR3aa: CASSGGWVEELFF
j_gene: TRBJ2-2
v_gene: TRBV2

CDR3aa: CARQGTYNSPLHF
j_gene: TRBJ1-6
v_gene: TRBV25-1

CDR3aa: CSGEESDQGTQYF
j_gene: TRBJ2-5
v_gene: TRBV29-1

CDR3aa: CASSRRTGGHEQYF
j_gene: TRBJ2-7
v_gene: TRBV7-2

CDR3aa: CASGGRGQPQHF
j_gene: TRBJ1-5
v_gene: TRBV7-8

CDR3aa: CASHYSVTGLSRGTEAFF
j_gene: TRBJ1-1
v_gene: TRBV7-8

CDR3aa: CASRSQGGNEKLFF
j_gene: TRBJ1-4
v_gene: TRBV5-4

CDR3aa: CASSLSRDRQRRLFF
j_gene: TRBJ1-4
v_gene: TRBV5-5

CDR3aa: CSADGADYGYNSPLHF
j_gene: TRBJ1-6
v_gene: TRBV20-1

CDR3aa: CASSLTRYETQYF
j_gene: TRBJ2-5
v_gene: TRBV12-3/TRBV12-4

CDR3aa: CATSRGGNSPLHF
j_gene: TRBJ1-6
v_gene: TRBV15